The 18 T cell receptor beta chains below all came from one sample that was sequenced in a study of cytotoxic CD8 clonotypes in ibrutinib-treated CLL (dated by TCRdb to the early 2020s). What this sample's time point label stands for: roughly 12 months on ibrutinib. To prepare the library, the immunoSEQ multiplex PCR assay was applied. TCRdb provides this immuneACCESS table in a form limited to in-frame rearrangements. Some clones are lacking; in checked studies, under half of them reflect an unresolved V gene, and why the rest are absent is not known. Recorded for this sample are around 140,000 clones; roughly 80% of them occurred a single time. Less than 30% of the sample is in the top ten clones. Here the sequenced sample was PBMCs, taken after 12 months of ibrutinib treatment. These receptors all come from a human donor with chronic lymphocytic leukemia.

V usage is TRBV6-5 and J usage is TRBJ1-1; D not certain. V was clipped by 0 bases and J by 6 bases, with 17 bases between them. The germline CDR1 and CDR2 sequences are MNHEY and SVGAGI. This CDR3 comprises 16 residues. The CDR3 sequence is CASSYSYSVPDSEAFF. The CDR3 nucleotides are TGTGCCAGCAGTTACTCGTATTCAGTACCGGACTCTGAAGCTTTCTTT.

This rearrangement joins TRBV28 to TRBJ2-3, with D perhaps assigned TRBD1 or TRBD2 (6 bases each). Trimming stripped 6 bases from V and 5 bases from J, with 15 bases between. The CDR3 sequence is 14 residues long. CDR1 MDHEN and CDR2 SYDVKM come from the germline V gene. Here the CDR3 DNA reads TGTGCCAGCAGCCTGTGGGGGCGGGGAGATACGCAGTATTTT. Protein product: CASSLWGRGDTQYF.

The rearrangement links TRBV10-3 to TRBJ2-3; TRBD2 matches at 9 bases. This CDR3 has 18 residues. Per the germline V gene, CDR1 is ENHRY and CDR2 is SYGVKD. The trim removed 0 bases at V and 6 bases at J, leaving 13 bases unmatched. The CDR3 loop is CAISESTSSGVARDTQYF. The CDR3 DNA sequence: TGTGCCATCAGTGAGTCGACGTCTAGCGGGGTGGCACGGGATACGCAGTATTTT.

The rearrangement joins TRBV2 to TRBJ1-1; no clear D. The CDR3 is 12 residues long. V shed 3 bases and J shed 5 bases, with 7 bases lying between them. Germline CDR1 SNHLY, CDR2 FYNNEI. CDR3 DNA sequence: TGTGCCAGCAGTGACATTAGGACTGAAGCTTTCTTT. This codes for CASSDIRTEAFF.

This clone was counted ten times or more. The chain combines TRBV7-2 with TRBJ2-7, with 7 bases that match TRBD2. Trimming took 2 bases from V and 4 from J; bases not matched to a gene: 14. The CDR3 has 17 amino acids. CDR1 is SGHTA and CDR2 is FQGNSA in the germline V gene. The CDR3 spells CASSLRVLALGGYEQYF. The DNA for the CDR3 is TGTGCCAGCAGCTTAAGGGTACTAGCGCTGGGGGGGTACGAGCAGTACTTC.

V is TRBV27 and J is TRBJ1-4; a weak D match, TRBD1 (5 bases). V was pared by 3 bases and J by 2 bases, with 16 bases between. The V gene's germline CDR1 is MNHEY and CDR2 SMNVEV (reference sequence). CDR3 length: 17 residues. This CDR3 is CASSFDGGVTTNEKLFF. Here the CDR3 DNA reads TGTGCCAGCAGTTTTGATGGGGGTGTTACGACTAATGAAAAACTGTTTTTT.

The genes are TRBV28 and TRBJ1-2; possibly TRBD1 for D (5 bases). The germline V gene has CDR1 MDHEN and CDR2 SYDVKM. Between the trimmed V and J ends, which lost 11 bases and 2 bases, there was a span of 6 bases. This CDR3 region has 10 residues. DNA for the CDR3: TGTGCCTGGGGGAACTATGGCTACACCTTC. It is translated as CAWGNYGYTF.

The chain carries TRBV30 and TRBJ2-7; TRBD2 agrees at 8 bases. Germline CDR1 is GTSNPN and CDR2 is SVGIG (reference sequence). CDR3 size: 16 residues. J gave up 2 bases and V 2 bases, and 11 bases lay outside the gene matches. In DNA form, the CDR3 reads TGTGCCTGGAGTTACCTTCGGGGGGGGATGACCTACGAGCAGTACTTC. Protein sequence: CAWSYLRGGMTYEQYF.

This clone showed up just once. The chain employs TRBV27 and TRBJ1-3; perhaps TRBD1 as D (6 bases). This CDR3 contains 14 residues. V lost 4 bases to trimming and J lost 4 bases, with 11 bases between them. CDR1 and CDR2 from the germline V gene are MNHEY and SMNVEV (reference sequence). The CDR3 loop reads CASSSYGGGNTIYF. The CDR3 bases are TGTGCCAGCAGTTCTTACGGGGGCGGAAACACCATATATTTT.

The V and J genes are TRBV19 and TRBJ2-7; D gene unclear. The CDR3 loop spans 14 amino acids. Trimming took off 3 bases at V and 2 bases at J, with 11 bases between the two ends. The germline gives CDR1 LNHDA, CDR2 SQIVND (reference sequence). The CDR3 sequence is CASSIYASAYEQYF. The DNA of the CDR3 is TGTGCCAGTAGTATCTACGCCTCAGCCTACGAGCAGTACTTC.

The rearrangement links TRBV9 to TRBJ2-7; 13 bases fit TRBD2. The CDR3 length is 13 residues. The V gene's germline CDR1 is SGDLS and CDR2 YYNGEE. V was clipped by 8 bases and J by 6 bases; unmatched bases: 5. The CDR3 loop is CASSTSGRPEQYF. In DNA, the CDR3 is TGTGCCAGTTCGACTAGCGGGAGGCCCGAGCAGTACTTC.

J is TRBJ2-1 and V is TRBV4-1; perhaps TRBD2 as D (6 bases). Germline V gives CDR1 MGHRA, CDR2 YSYEKL. The CDR3 covers 16 residues. Trimming left V 5 bases short and J 2 bases short, with 16 bases between. For the CDR3, the DNA is TGCGCCAGCAGCACAATAAGCGGGCCTGCCTACAATGAGCAGTTCTTC. Amino acid sequence: CASSTISGPAYNEQFF.

This clone occurred a few times. This CDR3 is also generated by other DNA sequences in the sample. This rearrangement joins TRBV5-1 to TRBJ2-1, with 8 bases matching TRBD1. Germline CDR1 reads SGHRS; CDR2 reads YFSETQ. CDR3 size: 17 residues. With V trimmed by 0 bases and J by 0 bases, 5 bases remained unmatched. The CDR3 spells CASSLGTGPSSYNEQFF. CDR3 coding DNA: TGCGCCAGCAGCTTGGGGACAGGGCCCAGCTCCTACAATGAGCAGTTCTTC.

The DNA for the CDR3 is TGTGCCATCAGGCCGGGACACCTTAACACTGAAGCTTTCTTT. The encoded protein is CAIRPGHLNTEAFF. The chain combines TRBV10-3 with TRBJ1-1, with TRBD1 as a possible D gene (6 bases). V lost 6 bases and J 2 bases, leaving 13 bases between the germline ends. The CDR3 loop spans 14 amino acids. The germline gives CDR1 ENHRY, CDR2 SYGVKD.

Turning to this clone: A junction end diverges from the germline sequence, so it may reflect a read error. The rearrangement links TRBV7-7 to TRBJ2-7, with TRBD1 identical over 10 bases. CDR1 is SSHAT, CDR2 FNYEAQ, per germline (reference sequence). The CDR3 has 15 amino acids. The CDR3 is CASSEGQGPEYEQYF. The CDR3 DNA follows: TGTGCTAGCAGCGAGGGACAGGGGCCGGAGTACGAGCAGTACTTC.

The gene calls are TRBV7-9 and TRBJ1-3, with TRBD1 as a possible D gene (6 bases). Germline CDR1 reads SEHNR; CDR2 reads FQNEAQ (reference sequence). Trimming removed 5 bases from V and 5 bases from J, with 19 bases in between. The CDR3 covers 16 residues. The CDR3, as DNA: TGTGCCAGCAGCCCGAAGGAGACAGGAGAGAGAAACACCATATATTTT. This codes for CASSPKETGERNTIYF.

The rearrangement uses TRBV4-1 and TRBJ1-4, with D unclear. The CDR3 has 14 residues. In germline, CDR1 is MGHRA, CDR2 YSYEKL. Trimming pared 8 bases from V and 6 bases from J, leaving 16 bases between. The CDR3 protein is CASATGSLYEKLFF. In DNA, the CDR3 is TGCGCCAGCGCCACCGGGTCTTTGTATGAAAAACTGTTTTTT.

In regard to this clone: One end of the junction varies from germline; a read error may be responsible. This chain joins TRBV19 and TRBJ2-2; D uncertain. The CDR3 is made up of 14 amino acids. Germline V gives CDR1 LNHDA, CDR2 SQIVND (reference sequence). CDR3: CASTSQVVTGELFF. The DNA for the CDR3 is TGTGCAAGTACCAGCCAGGTCGTAACCGGGGAGCTGTTTTTT.